The next 13 T cell receptor beta chains were all read from a single sample in a study of T cells in Graves' hyperthyroidism and ophthalmopathy. There were TCR beta CDR3 regions amplified from RNA transcripts. The HTBI set primed first-round TCR CDR3 RT-PCR. In TCRdb, the multiplex PCR reads were re-called with MiXCR into one record per CDR3 protein. This table holds about 400,000 distinct CDR3 sequences, over 12% found once. Input material: blood. The receptors originated from a man aged 50-59 years with Graves' ophthalmopathy.

This clonotype was observed at least ten times. The genes are TRBV7-2 and TRBJ2-1; 7 bases are a match to TRBD1. The CDR3 is 16 amino acids. Trimming took 0 bases from V and 6 from J; bases not matched to a gene: 8. Germline CDR1 is SGHTA and CDR2 is FQGNSA. The chain's CDR3 is CASSLAWGRGSNEQFF. CDR3 sequence (DNA): TGTGCCAGCAGCTTAGCCTGGGGCAGGGGGAGCAATGAGCAGTTCTTC.

In its sample, this clonotype was seen many times. The chain uses TRBV18 and TRBJ1-1, with D perhaps TRBD1 (6 bases). This CDR3 region has 15 residues. The V end was cut by 4 bases, the J end by 0 bases, with 12 bases between. Per the germline V gene, CDR1 is KGHSH and CDR2 is LQKENI. CDR3 nucleotides: TGTGCCAGCTCACAGGAGCAGGGGATGAACACTGAAGCTTTCTTT. Translating it yields CASSQEQGMNTEAFF.

This clonotype was counted ten times or more. The gene calls are TRBV3-1 and TRBJ1-1; D gene ambiguous. In germline, CDR1 is LGHDT, CDR2 YNNKEL (reference sequence). Between the trimmed V and J ends, which lost 1 base and 7 bases, there was a span of 7 bases. The length of the CDR3 is 12 residues. DNA for the CDR3: TGTGCCAGCAGCCAAGCCACATTTGAAGCTTTCTTT. Amino acid sequence: CASSQATFEAFF.

This clonotype was counted only a few times. This chain links TRBV19 with TRBJ2-5, with 14 bases that match TRBD2. The junction had 4 bases not matched to a gene; V was cut back by 5 bases and J by 5 bases. This CDR3 is built from 15 residues. CDR1 is LNHDA, CDR2 SQIVND, per germline (reference sequence). CDR3 DNA sequence: TGTGCCAGTAGTGGGACTAGCGGGAGATACGAGACCCAGTACTTC. It is translated as CASSGTSGRYETQYF.

The chain joins TRBV3-1 to TRBJ2-7; 7 bases match TRBD2. The CDR3 extends over 15 amino acids. Germline-derived CDR1 and CDR2 are LGHDT and YNNKEL (reference sequence). J lost 5 bases, V lost 1 base, and 8 bases had no gene match. The CDR3 bases are TGTGCCAGCAGCCAAGTGTGGGAGGGACGGGACGAGCAGTACTTC. It specifies CASSQVWEGRDEQYF.

This clonotype was seen more than once but under ten times. The chain employs TRBV7-6 and TRBJ2-3; TRBD1 or TRBD2 may be the D gene (6 bases each). Trimming stripped 5 bases from V and 6 bases from J, with 18 bases between. This CDR3 has 15 amino acids. Germline V gene data show CDR1 as SGHVS and CDR2 as FNYEAQ. CDR3 in DNA: TGTGCCAGCAGCCACACCCGGGGGCGCGGGGATACGCAGTATTTT. This sequence encodes CASSHTRGRGDTQYF.

Note on this clonotype: Relative to the germline gene, one junction end is altered; a read error may explain this. The chain employs TRBV7-9 and TRBJ2-2; TRBD2 might be the D (6 bases). CDR3 length: 15 amino acids. Germline CDR1 reads SEHNR; CDR2 reads FQNEAQ (reference sequence). CDR3 region: CVSSLTSRSGGELFF. In nucleotides, the CDR3 is TGTGTCAGCAGCCTGACTAGTCGTTCGGGCGGGGAGCTGTTTTTT.

This clonotype was detected many times. V gene TRBV24-1 combines with J gene TRBJ1-1; the D is unclear. The germline V gene has CDR1 KGHDR and CDR2 SFDVKD. V was cut by 2 bases and J by 6 bases, with 12 bases left in between. The CDR3 is 14 residues long. CDR3 nucleotides: TGTGCCACCAGTGATTCCCGACCATATCCTGAAGCTTTCTTT. The encoded protein is CATSDSRPYPEAFF.

Ten or more counts support this clonotype. J is TRBJ2-3 and V is TRBV3-1, with TRBD2 matching 12 bases. The length of the CDR3 is 16 residues. Germline V lookup: CDR1 LGHDT, CDR2 YNNKEL (reference sequence). With 4 bases clipped from V and 6 bases from J, the junction kept 8 bases outside the gene matches. The CDR3 here is CASSPRTGLAGDTQYF. The DNA for the CDR3 is TGTGCCAGCAGCCCGCGAACTGGACTAGCGGGGGATACGCAGTATTTT.

This clonotype was observed many times. This rearrangement joins TRBV20-1 to TRBJ2-2; 7 bases fit TRBD1. This CDR3 has 14 residues. The germline V gene has CDR1 DFQATT and CDR2 SNEGSKA (reference sequence). The ends lost 6 bases at V and 1 base at J; junction bases unmatched: 5. The CDR3 here is CSAEGQMNTGELFF. Written as DNA, the CDR3 is TGCAGTGCAGAGGGACAGATGAACACCGGGGAGCTGTTTTTT.

This clonotype was counted ten times or more. The rearrangement links TRBV18 to TRBJ2-3, with 14 bases identical to TRBD2. Germline trimming cut 5 bases from V and 4 bases from J; bases unmatched to any gene: 5. CDR1 and CDR2 (germline): KGHSH, LQKENI. The CDR3 loop spans 16 amino acids. CDR3 bases: TGTGCCAGCTCAGACCCGGGACTAGCGGGAGCAGATACGCAGTATTTT. It specifies CASSDPGLAGADTQYF.

In this sample, this clonotype turned up once. The V and J genes are TRBV10-3 and TRBJ2-3; 7 positions match TRBD1. Looked up from germline, CDR1 is ENHRY and CDR2 is SYGVKD. V trimming: 2 bases; J trimming: 4 bases; junction bases outside the gene matches: 3. The CDR3 totals 14 residues. The CDR3 here is CAISESTGADTQYF. In nucleotides, the CDR3 is TGTGCCATCAGTGAGAGTACAGGGGCAGATACGCAGTATTTT.

For this clonotype: A read error may explain this, as a much larger clone is one base away. The V call is TRBV30, the J call TRBJ1-1, with D possibly matching TRBD1 (6 bases). The CDR3 consists of 14 residues. Germline loops: CDR1 GTSNPN, CDR2 SVGIG (reference sequence). The CDR3 bases are TGTGCCTGGATTTGGGCAGGGGCGGGCACTGAAGCTCTCTTT. It encodes CAWIWAGAGTEALF.